These 27 T cell receptor beta chains share one sample of origin, sequenced in a study of early T cells in non-severe SARS-CoV-2 infection. TCRdb reprocessed the 5' RACE reads with MiXCR, giving one entry per CDR3 protein. This table holds about 60,000 distinct CDR3 sequences, roughly 12% found once. Sequenced sample: whole blood. Source of these receptors: an adult who was a healthcare worker with PCR-confirmed SARS-CoV-2 infection or an uninfected control (not recorded which).

The chain uses TRBV7-8 and TRBJ1-2; the match to TRBD1 covers 7 bases. The CDR3 consists of 15 residues. The J segment lost 4 bases and the V segment lost 5 bases, leaving 10 bases of the junction unmatched. Germline lookup yields CDR1 SGHVS and CDR2 FQNEAQ. In DNA, the CDR3 is TGTGCCAGCAGCAGACAGGGAATGTCGGCCTATGGCTACACCTTC. This sequence encodes CASSRQGMSAYGYTF.

J is TRBJ2-3 and V is TRBV10-3; D remains ambiguous. V gave up 2 bases and J gave up 0 bases, with 12 bases separating them. The CDR3 consists of 16 residues. Germline V CDR1 and CDR2: ENHRY, SYGVKD. The CDR3 DNA reads TGTGCCATCAGTGAGCTTCTGGGTCTTAGCACAGATACGCAGTATTTT. It encodes CAISELLGLSTDTQYF.

As to this clonotype: A single base separates this from a much larger clone, so it may be a read error. J is TRBJ1-1 and V is TRBV6-2 or TRBV6-3; D is ambiguous. The CDR3 has 14 residues. Germline V lookup: CDR1 MNHEY, CDR2 SVGEGT. The CDR3 DNA reads TGTGCCAGCACCCACGAGGGCATTAACACTGAAGTTTTCTTT. This sequence encodes CASTHEGINTEVFF.

There are many counts of this clonotype. J is TRBJ2-1 and V is TRBV24-1, with TRBD1 as a possible D gene (5 bases). Germline values: CDR1 KGHDR, CDR2 SFDVKD. Trimming cost V 3 bases and J 8 bases, with 13 bases left between them. The CDR3 sequence is 14 residues long. This CDR3 reads CATSDAQGWDEQFF. Here the CDR3 DNA reads TGTGCCACCAGTGATGCCCAGGGATGGGATGAGCAGTTCTTC.

This clonotype was recorded a few times. For the CDR3, the DNA is TGTGCCAGCAGCTCGATGCCAGTAACTAGAGGAGACGAGCAGTACTTC. Its translation is CASSSMPVTRGDEQYF. The V call is TRBV7-9, the J call TRBJ2-7, with TRBD2 as a possible D gene (5 bases). The CDR3 sequence is 16 residues long. V was cut by 4 bases and J by 5 bases, with 21 bases left in between. CDR1 and CDR2 (germline): SEHNR, FQNEAQ (reference sequence).

This rearrangement joins TRBV19 to TRBJ2-1; D is ambiguous. CDR1 is LNHDA and CDR2 is SQIVND in the germline V gene (reference sequence). Trimming cost V 7 bases and J 5 bases, with 9 bases left between them. CDR3 size: 12 residues. CDR3 bases: TGTGCCAGTACTGGACCCAACAATGAGCAGTTCTTC. Translation: CASTGPNNEQFF.

The sample holds a few counts of this clonotype. The chain employs TRBV20-1 and TRBJ2-5; D might be TRBD1 (5 bases). Germline V CDR1 and CDR2: DFQATT, SNEGSKA (reference sequence). This CDR3 contains 14 residues. V dropped 6 bases and J dropped 4 bases, with 18 bases sitting between them. CDR3 sequence: CSALRPDSIETQYF. CDR3 nucleotide sequence: TGCAGTGCCTTACGACCAGACAGTATAGAGACCCAGTACTTC.

With regard to this clonotype: This sequence may be a read error, since a much larger clone differs from it by one base. The chain has TRBV2 and TRBJ1-2, with D perhaps matching TRBD1 (5 bases). The V end was cut by 8 bases, the J end by 7 bases, with 11 bases between. The CDR3 is made up of 11 amino acids. In germline, CDR1 is SNHLY, CDR2 FYNNEI. The CDR3: CASWTSLGYTF. The DNA of the CDR3 is TGTGCCAGCTGGACAAGCCTTGGCTACACCTTC.

This clonotype has a handful of counts. The J gene is TRBJ2-1, the V gene TRBV11-3, with 11 bases fitting TRBD1. CDR1 is SGHNT and CDR2 is YENEEA in the germline V gene. Losses at the gene ends were 5 bases for V and 8 bases for J; bases not matched to a gene: 8. This CDR3 comprises 15 residues. CDR3 protein: CASSTGTGGVDEQFF. For the CDR3, the DNA is TGTGCCAGCAGCACCGGGACAGGGGGTGTAGATGAGCAGTTCTTC.

The CDR3 DNA reads as TGTGCCAGCAGCCTGGGGGGTTTTTCCTACAATGAGCAGTTCTTC. Encoded protein: CASSLGGFSYNEQFF. This chain connects TRBV11-2 to TRBJ2-1; D perhaps matches TRBD2 (6 bases). V was pared by 5 bases and J by 1 base, with 12 bases between. The germline CDR1 and CDR2 sequences are SGHAT and FQNNGV. The CDR3 is made up of 15 amino acids.

Many counts were recorded for this clonotype. This rearrangement joins TRBV12-3 or TRBV12-4 to TRBJ2-7, with 13 bases identical to TRBD2. The CDR3 covers 14 residues. V lost 5 bases to trimming and J lost 6 bases; unmatched junction nucleotides: 4. The CDR3, as DNA: TGTGCCAGCAGTCTACTAGCGGGGGGGCCCGAGCAGTACTTC. As protein: CASSLLAGGPEQYF.

CDR3: CASSVVVGETQYF. The CDR3 bases are TGTGCCAGCAGCGTAGTTGTTGGGGAGACCCAGTACTTC. This chain connects TRBV9 to TRBJ2-5, with D unclear. Trimming removed 0 bases at V and 5 bases at J, with 8 bases between. Germline lookup yields CDR1 SGDLS and CDR2 YYNGEE. There are 13 residues in the CDR3.

This clonotype was observed a handful of times. The chain carries TRBV5-1 and TRBJ1-1; D gene ambiguous. Trimming removed 5 bases from V and 4 bases from J, with 12 bases in between. Germline CDR1 reads SGHRS; CDR2 reads YFSETQ. This CDR3 has 13 residues. The CDR3 nucleotides are TGCGCCAGCAGTGTTGGGCAGGCCACTGAAGCTTTCTTT. Protein sequence: CASSVGQATEAFF.

As concerns this clonotype: A read error may be the cause here, since a much bigger clone is one base away. The gene calls are TRBV28 and TRBJ2-7, with D perhaps TRBD1 or TRBD2 (5 bases each). Looked up from germline, CDR1 is MDHEN and CDR2 is SYDVKM. Deletions cut 10 bases from V and 2 bases from J, with 15 bases between. The CDR3 is 13 amino acids. The CDR3 sequence is CATGVGTAYEQYF. The CDR3 coding sequence is TGTGCCACAGGAGTAGGGACGGCCTACGAGCAGTACTTC.

This clonotype was recorded at least ten times. The V call is TRBV20-1, the J call TRBJ2-3; 10 bases align to TRBD2. CDR1 and CDR2 from the germline V gene are DFQATT and SNEGSKA (reference sequence). The trim removed 6 bases at V and 6 bases at J, leaving 12 bases unmatched. The CDR3 spans 15 residues. CDR3 bases: TGCAGTGCGAGCGGGCCTCTAGCGGGAGCCGATACGCAGTATTTT. Residues: CSASGPLAGADTQYF.

The DNA of the CDR3 is TGTGCCAGCAGCCAAGCGACAGGGATCTATGGCTACACCTTC. It codes for CASSQATGIYGYTF. This chain connects TRBV3-1 to TRBJ1-2; 7 nucleotides agree with TRBD1. The length of the CDR3 is 14 residues. Per germline, CDR1 LGHDT and CDR2 YNNKEL (reference sequence). After removal of 1 base from V and 4 bases from J, the junction contained 3 bases not matched to a gene.

There are many counts of this clonotype. This chain connects TRBV7-9 to TRBJ2-1; 9 positions agree with TRBD2. The CDR3 spans 15 residues. Germline CDR1 is SEHNR and CDR2 is FQNEAQ (reference sequence). Trimming removed 5 bases from V and 7 bases from J; junction bases left unmatched: 9. The CDR3 sequence is CASSTGIAGENEQFF. In nucleotides, the CDR3 is TGTGCCAGCAGCACCGGAATAGCGGGGGAGAATGAGCAGTTCTTC.

Only a few counts were recorded for this clonotype. This sequence joins TRBV29-1 and TRBJ2-7; TRBD1 matches 10 bases. Germline CDR1 reads SQVTM; CDR2 reads ANQGSEA. This CDR3 has 13 amino acids. Losses at the gene ends were 6 bases for V and 3 bases for J; bases not matched to a gene: 5. The CDR3: CSVGTGEFYEQYF. DNA for the CDR3: TGCAGCGTAGGGACAGGGGAATTCTACGAGCAGTACTTC.

This clonotype was picked up many times. The chain couples TRBV12-5 to TRBJ2-7, with a possible D match to TRBD1 (5 bases). CDR1 and CDR2 (germline): LGHNT, FRNRAP. The V gene lost 2 bases and the J gene lost 3 bases, with 8 bases spanning the gap. This CDR3 has 13 amino acids. The CDR3 DNA follows: TGTGCTAGTGGTTTGTCCCAGGGCTACGAGCAGTACTTC. Translation: CASGLSQGYEQYF.

This clonotype was seen a few times. The chain uses TRBV4-1 and TRBJ2-1; 9 bases are a match to TRBD2. CDR1 and CDR2 (germline): MGHRA, YSYEKL. With 2 bases clipped from V and 5 bases from J, the junction kept 7 bases outside the gene matches. This CDR3 is 16 amino acids long. The CDR3 protein is CASSQLSGSGHNEQFF. The CDR3 nucleotides are TGCGCCAGCAGCCAACTTAGCGGGAGTGGTCACAATGAGCAGTTCTTC.

A few counts support this clonotype. The V call is TRBV20-1, the J call TRBJ2-3, with D tentatively TRBD1 (5 bases). The CDR3 has 12 residues. Between the trimmed V and J ends, which lost 3 bases and 6 bases, there was a span of 10 bases. Germline V lookup: CDR1 DFQATT, CDR2 SNEGSKA (reference sequence). CDR3 sequence: CSARTPGDTQYF. DNA for the CDR3: TGCAGTGCTAGGACCCCAGGGGATACGCAGTATTTT.

This sequence joins TRBV20-1 and TRBJ2-7, with TRBD2 as a possible D gene (6 bases). Between the trimmed V and J ends, which lost 0 bases and 5 bases, there was a span of 11 bases. The CDR3 sequence is 13 residues long. Germline CDR1 reads DFQATT; CDR2 reads SNEGSKA (reference sequence). CDR3 in amino acids: CSARDPGDNEQYF. For the CDR3, the DNA is TGCAGTGCTAGAGATCCGGGAGACAACGAGCAGTACTTC.

This clonotype has ten or more counts. The V gene is TRBV12-3 or TRBV12-4, the J gene TRBJ1-5; D perhaps matches TRBD1 (5 bases). Trimming shortened V by 5 bases and J by 6 bases, and 14 bases separated the two germline ends. The CDR3 consists of 14 residues. CDR3 coding DNA: TGTGCCAGCAGTGGGGGTGGAGGTCGTCAGCCCCAGCATTTT. Its protein product is CASSGGGGRQPQHF.

This clonotype was found many times. V gene TRBV19 combines with J gene TRBJ2-7, with a possible D match to TRBD1 (5 bases). This CDR3 is 13 amino acids long. The V and J ends lost 4 bases and 5 bases respectively, with 12 bases between them. Germline loops: CDR1 LNHDA, CDR2 SQIVND (reference sequence). CDR3 bases: TGTGCCAGTAGTAATATCGACAGCAACGAGCAGTACTTC. It encodes CASSNIDSNEQYF.

This clonotype has only a few counts. The chain links TRBV10-3 to TRBJ1-1; D remains ambiguous. The CDR3 runs 13 residues. Germline V gives CDR1 ENHRY, CDR2 SYGVKD. Between the trimmed V and J ends, which lost 0 bases and 1 base, there was a span of 3 bases. In nucleotides, the CDR3 is TGTGCCATCAGTGAGTCGGGGAACACTGAAGCTTTCTTT. It yields the protein CAISESGNTEAFF.

This clonotype was detected many times. V is TRBV28 and J is TRBJ1-1; 7 nucleotides agree with TRBD1. Unmatched junction bases numbered 6, after V lost 6 bases and J lost 11 bases. There are 11 residues in the CDR3. Germline-derived CDR1 and CDR2 are MDHEN and SYDVKM. Written as DNA, the CDR3 is TGTGCCAGCAGCCGCGGGACAGCCGCTTTCTTT. It encodes CASSRGTAAFF.

This clonotype was detected ten times or more. The J gene is TRBJ2-5, the V gene TRBV20-1; 7 positions agree with TRBD1. Trimming cost V 4 bases and J 2 bases; bases outside gene matches: 7. The CDR3 contains 14 residues. The V gene's germline CDR1 is DFQATT and CDR2 SNEGSKA (reference sequence). The CDR3 loop reads CSANAQGWQETQYF. The CDR3, as DNA: TGCAGTGCTAATGCACAGGGGTGGCAAGAGACCCAGTACTTC.